Below, 26 T cell receptor beta chains from the same sample are listed, as sequenced in a study of T-cell reconstitution after alpha-beta-depleted transplantation in children. TCRbeta library construction was performed incorporating unique molecular identifiers. TCRdb analysed the PCR reads with MiXCR anew, one entry per CDR3 protein. The data show fewer than 85,000 distinct CDR3 sequences, with 13% to 15% seen just once and 27% held by the top ten. The input for sequencing was PBMCs, mostly from graft donor cells, taken 180 days after TCRalphabeta/CD19-depleted stem cell transplant. The receptor source for this set is a male patient under 10 years old who had a stem cell transplant for acute lymphoblastic leukemia, so the T cells may come from the graft donor.

The chain is built from TRBV7-3 and TRBJ1-2, with 7 bases that match TRBD1. V lost 6 bases and J lost 4; bases outside the gene matches: 11. The germline V gene has CDR1 SGHTA and CDR2 FQGTGA. The CDR3 totals 15 residues. The CDR3 DNA reads as TGTGCCAGCAGAGTCAGGGGCAGGGGGATCTATGGCTACACCTTC. Translating gives CASRVRGRGIYGYTF.

The chain combines TRBV28 with TRBJ1-2; perhaps TRBD1 as D (6 bases). The V end lost 10 bases, the J end lost 2 bases, and 11 bases lay between the germline ends. Germline V gene sequence: CDR1 MDHEN, CDR2 SYDVKM. The CDR3 consists of 12 residues. The CDR3 nucleotides are TGTGCCACCAGGGGTCTAAACTATGGCTACACCTTC. Translated, it gives CATRGLNYGYTF.

This sequence joins TRBV7-8 and TRBJ2-1, with D hard to call. V lost 5 bases, J lost 9 bases, and 17 bases lay in between. The CDR3 is 14 residues long. Germline CDR1 and CDR2: SGHVS and FQNEAQ. Written as DNA, the CDR3 is TGTGCCAGCAGCCCCACGGGTCCTTCTTCTGAGCAGTTCTTC. Translating gives CASSPTGPSSEQFF.

The table lists this clonotype with a few counts. This chain joins TRBV28 and TRBJ1-1; no reliable D call. The V gene's germline CDR1 is MDHEN and CDR2 SYDVKM. CDR3 length: 12 residues. V lost 3 bases to trimming and J lost 5 bases, with 7 bases between them. In nucleotides, the CDR3 is TGTGCCAGCAGTTTGCTGGGAACTGAAGCTTTCTTT. The encoded protein is CASSLLGTEAFF.

The rearrangement links TRBV4-2 to TRBJ2-7; 7 positions agree with TRBD1. The CDR3 consists of 17 residues. In germline, CDR1 is LGHNA, CDR2 YNFKEQ. The ends lost 4 bases at V and 3 bases at J; junction bases unmatched: 15. The CDR3 spells CASSPGPPGTVGYEQYF. The CDR3 DNA reads as TGTGCCAGCAGCCCCGGGCCCCCCGGGACAGTAGGCTACGAGCAGTACTTC.

This chain joins TRBV11-2 and TRBJ2-1; 12 bases match TRBD2. Germline V gene data show CDR1 as SGHAT and CDR2 as FQNNGV. The length of the CDR3 is 18 residues. Trimming removed 2 bases from V and 4 bases from J; junction bases left unmatched: 9. The CDR3 sequence: CASSLYTKTSGSYNEQFF. In DNA form, the CDR3 reads TGTGCCAGCAGCTTATATACAAAGACTAGCGGGAGTTACAATGAGCAGTTCTTC.

The rearrangement joins TRBV27 to TRBJ1-1; D ambiguous. CDR3 length: 16 residues. The ends were cut back, 7 bases at V and 0 bases at J, with 18 bases in the middle. In germline, CDR1 is MNHEY, CDR2 SMNVEV (reference sequence). CDR3 loop: CASTLDPRGVNTEAFF. CDR3 sequence (DNA): TGTGCCAGCACCCTAGATCCCCGGGGAGTGAACACTGAAGCTTTCTTT.

J is TRBJ2-3 and V is TRBV10-3; the D gene could be TRBD1 or TRBD2 (5 bases each). V gave up 0 bases and J gave up 0 bases, with 13 bases separating them. CDR1 is ENHRY, CDR2 SYGVKD, per germline. There are 17 residues in the CDR3. CDR3 protein: CAISESLRDHSTDTQYF. The CDR3 DNA reads as TGTGCCATCAGTGAGTCGTTAAGGGACCACAGCACAGATACGCAGTATTTT.

This clonotype showed up just a few times. The chain is built from TRBV5-6 and TRBJ2-1; the D gene could be TRBD1 or TRBD2 (5 bases each). CDR3 size: 16 residues. CDR1 and CDR2 (germline): SGHDT, YYEEEE. The V end lost 0 bases, the J end lost 10 bases, and 20 bases lay between the germline ends. This chain's CDR3 is CASSLGPWGSAGEQFF. The CDR3, as DNA: TGTGCCAGCAGCTTGGGGCCTTGGGGGAGTGCAGGGGAGCAGTTCTTC.

This clonotype was seen at least ten times. The genes are TRBV9 and TRBJ1-5; D is undetermined. CDR1 and CDR2 (germline): SGDLS, YYNGEE. V was shortened by 1 base and J by 1 base, with 3 bases between the two germline ends. The CDR3 spans 13 residues. The chain's CDR3 is CASSVLSNQPQHF. Here the CDR3 DNA reads TGTGCCAGCAGCGTACTCAGCAATCAGCCCCAGCATTTT.

The V gene is TRBV4-3, the J gene TRBJ1-2, with TRBD1 matching 8 bases. Trimming at V came to 1 base and at J to 7 bases, leaving 5 bases not matched to a gene. The CDR3 loop spans 14 amino acids. Germline CDR1 is LGHNA and CDR2 is YSLEER. The CDR3 sequence is CASSQVQGAGGYTF. The DNA of the CDR3 is TGCGCCAGCAGCCAAGTTCAGGGGGCAGGTGGCTACACCTTC.

J is TRBJ2-1 and V is TRBV20-1, with TRBD1 as a possible D gene (5 bases). Trimming cost V 3 bases and J 15 bases, with 15 bases left between them. This CDR3 spans 11 amino acids. In germline, CDR1 is DFQATT, CDR2 SNEGSKA (reference sequence). The CDR3 is CSASGGALVFF. The CDR3 DNA sequence: TGCAGTGCTAGTGGTGGGGCCCTGGTGTTCTTC.

This clonotype was counted at least ten times. This chain uses TRBV6-5 with TRBJ2-1, with D possibly being TRBD1 or TRBD2 (6 bases each). Germline V gene sequence: CDR1 MNHEY, CDR2 SVGAGI. The CDR3 is made up of 17 amino acids. V lost 0 bases, J lost 4 bases, and 16 bases lay in between. The CDR3 spells CASSYSQGLGFYNEQFF. The CDR3 DNA sequence: TGTGCCAGCAGTTACTCACAGGGACTGGGGTTTTACAATGAGCAGTTCTTC.

This chain joins TRBV11-2 and TRBJ2-3, with TRBD2 matching 14 bases. This CDR3 is built from 15 residues. Germline CDR1 is SGHAT and CDR2 is FQNNGV. V dropped 7 bases and J dropped 7; count of bases not matched to a gene: 7. The CDR3 is CASTSTSGGAYTQYF. CDR3 coding DNA: TGTGCCAGCACCTCGACTAGCGGGGGGGCATATACGCAGTATTTT.

V gene TRBV4-3 combines with J gene TRBJ2-2; maybe TRBD1 (5 bases). This CDR3 has 17 residues. Germline values: CDR1 LGHNA, CDR2 YSLEER. With 4 bases removed from V and 4 bases from J, the gap between germline ends came to 19 bases. CDR3 sequence reads: CASSPQQGVRGTGELFF. In DNA, the CDR3 is TGCGCCAGCAGCCCTCAGCAAGGGGTTAGGGGCACCGGGGAGCTGTTTTTT.

In the case of this clonotype: It may be a read error: a sequence one base away is much more abundant. The genes are TRBV20-1 and TRBJ2-7; D tentatively fits TRBD1 or TRBD2 (6 bases each). The CDR3 covers 17 residues. The germline gives CDR1 DFQATT, CDR2 SNEGSKA (reference sequence). The CDR3 bases are TGCTGTGCTAGAGGGGGGCCCCCCCAGGGTTTCGGGAACGAGCAGTACTTC. Its protein product is CCARGGPPQGFGNEQYF.

This clonotype was observed a handful of times. CDR3 amino acids: CSAPGTAFNYGYTF. The CDR3 nucleotides read TGCAGCGCACCGGGGACAGCCTTTAACTATGGCTACACCTTC. The chain joins TRBV29-1 to TRBJ1-2; 7 bases match TRBD1. Germline V gene data show CDR1 as SQVTM and CDR2 as ANQGSEA. J was trimmed by 1 base and V by 7 bases; bases with no gene match: 9. This CDR3 is 14 amino acids long.

This clonotype was recorded at least ten times. The genes are TRBV5-1 and TRBJ2-5, with 9 bases fitting TRBD2. Germline V gives CDR1 SGHRS, CDR2 YFSETQ. The CDR3 consists of 14 residues. Germline trimming cut 2 bases from V and 5 bases from J; bases unmatched to any gene: 4. CDR3 in amino acids: CASSFSGGLETQYF. The CDR3 DNA sequence: TGCGCCAGCAGCTTCAGCGGGGGGTTGGAGACCCAGTACTTC.

This sequence joins TRBV7-9 and TRBJ2-3; D could derive from TRBD1 or TRBD2 (6 bases each). The CDR3 is made up of 15 amino acids. The V and J ends lost 1 base and 3 bases respectively, with 11 bases between them. The germline CDR1 and CDR2 sequences are SEHNR and FQNEAQ (reference sequence). The CDR3 reads CASSLEGGRTDTQYF. The CDR3 nucleotides read TGTGCCAGCAGCTTAGAGGGGGGCCGAACAGATACGCAGTATTTT.

The V gene is TRBV5-1, the J gene TRBJ2-2; maybe TRBD2 (5 bases). The length of the CDR3 is 14 residues. CDR1 and CDR2 (germline): SGHRS, YFSETQ. V lost 4 bases and J lost 5, with 12 bases in between. CDR3 region: CASSPNRGTGELFF. CDR3 bases: TGCGCCAGCAGCCCCAATCGGGGAACCGGGGAGCTGTTTTTT.

The chain links TRBV19 to TRBJ1-1; a possible D gene is TRBD1 (6 bases). The CDR3 extends over 13 amino acids. Deletions cut 6 bases from V and 7 bases from J, with 15 bases between. Germline-derived CDR1 and CDR2 are LNHDA and SQIVND (reference sequence). The CDR3 protein is CASSLDRRGEAFF. CDR3 nucleotides: TGTGCCAGTAGCCTCGACAGGCGCGGTGAAGCTTTCTTT.

The chain is built from TRBV3-1 and TRBJ1-4; D is possibly TRBD1 (5 bases). This CDR3 spans 14 amino acids. V lost 5 bases, J lost 8 bases, and 15 bases lay in between. CDR1 is LGHDT, CDR2 YNNKEL, per germline (reference sequence). This CDR3 is CASSNPGREEKLFF. CDR3 coding DNA: TGTGCCAGCAGCAACCCAGGGCGAGAAGAAAAACTGTTTTTT. The full variable domain, rest sourced from reference TRBV3-1 and TRBJ1-4, is DTAVSQTPKYLVTQMGNDKSIKCEQNLGHDTMYWYKQDSKKFLKIMFSYNNKELIINETVPNRFSPKSPDKAHLNLHINSLELGDSAVYFCASSNPGREEKLFFGSGTQLSVL.

This clonotype appeared a few times. This rearrangement joins TRBV6-2 or TRBV6-3 to TRBJ2-7; 9 nucleotides align to TRBD1. V shed 6 bases, J shed 5 bases, and the junction held 2 bases outside the gene matches. Germline V gene lookup returns CDR1 MNHEY and CDR2 SVGEGT. The CDR3 has 12 residues. CDR3 residues: CASSWTGDEQYF. In DNA form, the CDR3 reads TGTGCCAGCAGCTGGACAGGGGACGAGCAGTACTTC.

This clonotype turned up a few times. The chain uses TRBV7-7 and TRBJ1-6; 7 bases fit TRBD1. Unmatched junction bases numbered 7, after V lost 6 bases and J lost 8 bases. CDR1 is SSHAT and CDR2 is FNYEAQ in the germline V gene (reference sequence). The CDR3 covers 14 residues. The CDR3 sequence: CASRQTGSYSPLHF. The CDR3 DNA is TGTGCCAGCAGACAGACAGGGAGTTATTCACCCCTCCACTTT.

Worth noting for this clonotype: A much larger clone differs by one base, so this may be a read error. The rearrangement links TRBV7-2 to TRBJ2-7, with a weak D call TRBD2 (6 bases). The CDR3 consists of 14 residues. The germline CDR1 and CDR2 sequences are SGHTA and FQGNSA. V lost 5 bases and J 1 base, leaving 12 bases between the germline ends. CDR3 residues: CASSTIGTSYEQYF. For the CDR3, the DNA is TGTGCCAGCAGCACGATCGGGACTTCCTACGAGCAGTACTTC.

This clonotype came up a few times. V usage is TRBV28 and J usage is TRBJ2-5; 13 nucleotides match TRBD2. This CDR3 is 15 amino acids long. Germline V gives CDR1 MDHEN, CDR2 SYDVKM. Trimming at V came to 5 bases and at J to 5 bases, leaving 5 bases not matched to a gene. The CDR3 sequence: CASSRGLAGEETQYF. The CDR3, as DNA: TGTGCCAGCAGTCGAGGACTAGCGGGAGAGGAGACCCAGTACTTC. The variable domain in full, with the rest retrieved from reference TRBV28 and TRBJ2-5, is DVKVTQSSRYLVKRTGEKVFLECVQDMDHENMFWYRQDPGLGLRLIYFSYDVKMKEKGDIPEGYSVSREKKERFSLILESASTNQTSMYLCASSRGLAGEETQYFGPGTRLLVL.